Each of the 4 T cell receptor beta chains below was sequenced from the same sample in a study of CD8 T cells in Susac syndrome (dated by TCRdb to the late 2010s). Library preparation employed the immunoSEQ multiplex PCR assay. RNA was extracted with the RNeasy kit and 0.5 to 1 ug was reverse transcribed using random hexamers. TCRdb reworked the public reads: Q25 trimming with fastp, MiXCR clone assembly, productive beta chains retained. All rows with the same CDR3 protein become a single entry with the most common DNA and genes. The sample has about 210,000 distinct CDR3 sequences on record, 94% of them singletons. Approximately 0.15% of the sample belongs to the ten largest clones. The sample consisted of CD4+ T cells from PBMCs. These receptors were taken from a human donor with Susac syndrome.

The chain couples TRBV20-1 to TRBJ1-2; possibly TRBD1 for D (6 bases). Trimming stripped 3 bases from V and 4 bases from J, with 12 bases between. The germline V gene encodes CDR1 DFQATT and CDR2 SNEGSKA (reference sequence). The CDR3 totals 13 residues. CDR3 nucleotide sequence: TGCAGTGCTAGTGAGGGGGGCGTCTATGGCTACACCTTC. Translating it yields CSASEGGVYGYTF.

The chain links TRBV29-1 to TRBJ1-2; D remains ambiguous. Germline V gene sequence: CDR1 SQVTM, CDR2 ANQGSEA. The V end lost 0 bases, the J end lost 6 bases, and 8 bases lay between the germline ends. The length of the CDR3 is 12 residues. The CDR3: CSVEDSENGYTF. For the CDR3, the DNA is TGCAGCGTTGAAGATTCCGAGAATGGCTACACCTTC.

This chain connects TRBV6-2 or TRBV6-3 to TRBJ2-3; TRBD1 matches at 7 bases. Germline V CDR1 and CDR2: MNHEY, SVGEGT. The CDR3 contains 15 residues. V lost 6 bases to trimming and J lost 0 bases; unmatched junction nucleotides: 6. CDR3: CASRAAGGSTDTQYF. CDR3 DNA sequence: TGTGCCAGCAGAGCAGCAGGGGGAAGCACAGATACGCAGTATTTT.

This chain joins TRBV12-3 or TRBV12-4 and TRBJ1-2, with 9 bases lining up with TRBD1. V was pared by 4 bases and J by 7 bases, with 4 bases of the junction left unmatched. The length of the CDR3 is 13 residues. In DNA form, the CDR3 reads TGTGCCAGCAGTTCACAGGGGGCAGGTGGCTACACCTTC. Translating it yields CASSSQGAGGYTF.